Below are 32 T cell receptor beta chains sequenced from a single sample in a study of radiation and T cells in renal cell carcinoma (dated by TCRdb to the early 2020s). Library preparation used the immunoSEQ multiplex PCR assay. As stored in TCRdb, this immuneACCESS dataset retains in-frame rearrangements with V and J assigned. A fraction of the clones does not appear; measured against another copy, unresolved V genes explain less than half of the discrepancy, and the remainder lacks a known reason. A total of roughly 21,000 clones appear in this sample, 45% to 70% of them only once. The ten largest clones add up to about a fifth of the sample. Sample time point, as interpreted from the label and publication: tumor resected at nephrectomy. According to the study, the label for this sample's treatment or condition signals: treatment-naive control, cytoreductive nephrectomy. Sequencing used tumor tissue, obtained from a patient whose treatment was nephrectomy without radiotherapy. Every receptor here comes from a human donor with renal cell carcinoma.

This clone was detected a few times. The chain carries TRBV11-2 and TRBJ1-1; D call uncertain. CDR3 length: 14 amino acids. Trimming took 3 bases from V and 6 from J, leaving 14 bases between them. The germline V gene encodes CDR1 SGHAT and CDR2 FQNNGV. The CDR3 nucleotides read TGTGCCAGCAGCTTCCCCGTGGGGAGGGCTGAAGCTTTCTTT. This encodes CASSFPVGRAEAFF.

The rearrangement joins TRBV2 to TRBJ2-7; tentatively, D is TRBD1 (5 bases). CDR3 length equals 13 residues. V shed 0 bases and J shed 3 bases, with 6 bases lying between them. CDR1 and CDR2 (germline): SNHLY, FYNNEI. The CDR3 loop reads CASSEAGDYEQYF. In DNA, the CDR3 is TGTGCCAGCAGTGAAGCAGGGGACTACGAGCAGTACTTC.

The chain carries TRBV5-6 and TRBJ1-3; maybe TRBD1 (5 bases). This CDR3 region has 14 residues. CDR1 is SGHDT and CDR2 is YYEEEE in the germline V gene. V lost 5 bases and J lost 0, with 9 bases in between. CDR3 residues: CASSQGLSGNTIYF. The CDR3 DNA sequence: TGTGCCAGCAGTCAGGGTCTCTCTGGAAACACCATATATTTT.

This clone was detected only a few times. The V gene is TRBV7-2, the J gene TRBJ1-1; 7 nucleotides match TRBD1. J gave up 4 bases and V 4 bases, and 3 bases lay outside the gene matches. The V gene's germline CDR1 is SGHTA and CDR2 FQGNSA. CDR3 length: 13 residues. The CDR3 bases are TGTGCCAGCAGCTCGCACAGGGGCACTGAAGCTTTCTTT. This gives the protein CASSSHRGTEAFF.

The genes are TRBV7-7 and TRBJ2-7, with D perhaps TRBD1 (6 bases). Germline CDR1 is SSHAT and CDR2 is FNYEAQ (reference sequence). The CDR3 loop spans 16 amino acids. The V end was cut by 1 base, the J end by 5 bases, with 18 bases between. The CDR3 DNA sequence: TGTGCCAGCAGCTTAGGCACCCAAACAGGGTTCGACGAGCAGTACTTC. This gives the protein CASSLGTQTGFDEQYF. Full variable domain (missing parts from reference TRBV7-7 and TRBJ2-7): GAGVSQSPRYKVTKRGQDVTLRCDPISSHATLYWYQQALGQGPEFLTYFNYEAQPDKSGLPSDRFSAERPEGSISTLTIQRTEQRDSAMYRCASSLGTQTGFDEQYFGPGTRLTVT.

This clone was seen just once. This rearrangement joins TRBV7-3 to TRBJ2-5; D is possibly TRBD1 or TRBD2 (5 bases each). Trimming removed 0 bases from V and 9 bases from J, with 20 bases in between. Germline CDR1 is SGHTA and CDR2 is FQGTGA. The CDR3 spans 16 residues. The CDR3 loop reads CASSLTGTGPGTAQYF. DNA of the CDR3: TGTGCCAGCAGCTTAACAGGAACCGGTCCGGGGACGGCCCAGTACTTC. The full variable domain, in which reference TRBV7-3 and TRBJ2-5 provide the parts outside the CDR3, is GAGVSQTPSNKVTEKGKYVELRCDPISGHTALYWYRQSLGQGPEFLIYFQGTGAADDSGLPNDRFFAVRPEGSVSTLKIQRTERGDSAVYLCASSLTGTGPGTAQYFGPGTRLLVL.

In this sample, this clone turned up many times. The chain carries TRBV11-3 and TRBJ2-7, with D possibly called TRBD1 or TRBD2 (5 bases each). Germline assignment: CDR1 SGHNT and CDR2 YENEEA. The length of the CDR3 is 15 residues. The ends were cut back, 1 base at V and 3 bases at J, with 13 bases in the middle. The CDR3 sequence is CASSLVTGPGYEQYF. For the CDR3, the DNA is TGTGCCAGCAGCTTAGTGACGGGACCAGGCTACGAGCAGTACTTC.

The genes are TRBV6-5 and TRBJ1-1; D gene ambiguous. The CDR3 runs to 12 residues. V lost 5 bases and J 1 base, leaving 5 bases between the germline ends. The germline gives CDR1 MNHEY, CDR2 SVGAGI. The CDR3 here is CASSRWNTEAFF. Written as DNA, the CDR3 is TGTGCCAGCAGTCGGTGGAACACTGAAGCTTTCTTT.

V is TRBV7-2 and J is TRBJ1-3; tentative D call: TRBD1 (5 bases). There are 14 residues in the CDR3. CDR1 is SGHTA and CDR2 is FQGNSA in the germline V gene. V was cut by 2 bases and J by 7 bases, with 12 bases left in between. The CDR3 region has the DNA TGTGCCAGCAGCTTAAGTGGGACCCAGAACACCATATATTTT. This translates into CASSLSGTQNTIYF.

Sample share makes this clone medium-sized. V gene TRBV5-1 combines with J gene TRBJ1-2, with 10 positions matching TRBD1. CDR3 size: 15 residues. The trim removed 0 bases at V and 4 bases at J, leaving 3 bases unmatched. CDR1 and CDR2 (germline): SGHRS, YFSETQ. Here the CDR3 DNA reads TGCGCCAGCAGCTTGGGACAGGGGGCGCGCTATGGCTACACCTTC. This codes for CASSLGQGARYGYTF.

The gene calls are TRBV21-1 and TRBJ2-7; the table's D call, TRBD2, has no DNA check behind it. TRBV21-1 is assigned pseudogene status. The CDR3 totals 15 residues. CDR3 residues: CASSKVVGGAYEQYF. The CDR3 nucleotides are TGTGCCAGCAGCAAAGTGGTCGGGGGGGCCTACGAGCAGTACTTC.

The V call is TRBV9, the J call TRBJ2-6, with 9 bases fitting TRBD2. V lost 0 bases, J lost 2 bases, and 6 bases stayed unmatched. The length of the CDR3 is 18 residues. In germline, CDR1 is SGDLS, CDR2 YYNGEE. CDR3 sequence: CASSVAAGGPTGANVLTF. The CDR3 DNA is TGTGCCAGCAGCGTAGCAGCGGGGGGCCCTACTGGGGCCAACGTCCTGACTTTC.

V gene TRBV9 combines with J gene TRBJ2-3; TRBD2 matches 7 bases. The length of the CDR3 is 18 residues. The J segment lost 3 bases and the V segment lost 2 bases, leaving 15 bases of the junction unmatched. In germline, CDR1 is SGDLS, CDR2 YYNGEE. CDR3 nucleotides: TGTGCCAGCAGCGTCGGCAGGGACGGGGGGTCCAAGACAGATACGCAGTATTTT. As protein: CASSVGRDGGSKTDTQYF.

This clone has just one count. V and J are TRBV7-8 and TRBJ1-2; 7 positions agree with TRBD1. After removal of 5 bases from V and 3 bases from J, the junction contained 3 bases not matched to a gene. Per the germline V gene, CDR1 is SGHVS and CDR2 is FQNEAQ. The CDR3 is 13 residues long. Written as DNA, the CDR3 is TGTGCCAGCAGCCCCAGGGGGGACTATGGCTACACCTTC. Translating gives CASSPRGDYGYTF.

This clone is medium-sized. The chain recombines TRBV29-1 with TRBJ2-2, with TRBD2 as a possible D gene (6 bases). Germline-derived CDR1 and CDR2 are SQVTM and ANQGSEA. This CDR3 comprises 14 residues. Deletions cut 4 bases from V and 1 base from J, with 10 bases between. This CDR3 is CSVAVGGNTGELFF. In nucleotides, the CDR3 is TGCAGCGTTGCGGTGGGGGGGAACACCGGGGAGCTGTTTTTT.

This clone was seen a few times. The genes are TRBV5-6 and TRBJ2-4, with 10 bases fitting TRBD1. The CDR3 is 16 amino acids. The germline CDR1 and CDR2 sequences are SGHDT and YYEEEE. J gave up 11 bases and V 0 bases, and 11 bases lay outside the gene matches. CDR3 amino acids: CASSLVRRDRGQLQYF. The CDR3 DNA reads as TGTGCCAGCAGCTTGGTACGCCGGGACAGGGGCCAACTTCAGTACTTC.

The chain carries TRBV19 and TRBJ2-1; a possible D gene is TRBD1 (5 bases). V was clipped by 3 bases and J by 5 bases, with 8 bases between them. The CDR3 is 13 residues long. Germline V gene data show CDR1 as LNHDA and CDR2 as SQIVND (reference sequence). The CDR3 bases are TGTGCCAGTAGTATCAGACAGAACAATGAGCAGTTCTTC. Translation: CASSIRQNNEQFF.

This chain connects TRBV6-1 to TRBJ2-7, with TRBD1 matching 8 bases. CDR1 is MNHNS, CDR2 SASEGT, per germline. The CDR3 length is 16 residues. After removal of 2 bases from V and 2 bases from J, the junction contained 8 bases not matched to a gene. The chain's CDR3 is CASSESMAGGPYEQYF. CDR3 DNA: TGTGCCAGCAGTGAAAGTATGGCAGGGGGCCCCTACGAGCAGTACTTC.

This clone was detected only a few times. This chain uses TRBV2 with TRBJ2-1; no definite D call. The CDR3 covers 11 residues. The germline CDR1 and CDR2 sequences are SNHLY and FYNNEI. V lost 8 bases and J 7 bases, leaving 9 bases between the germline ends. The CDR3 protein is CASGLGNEQFF. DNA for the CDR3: TGTGCCAGCGGTCTGGGGAATGAGCAGTTCTTC.

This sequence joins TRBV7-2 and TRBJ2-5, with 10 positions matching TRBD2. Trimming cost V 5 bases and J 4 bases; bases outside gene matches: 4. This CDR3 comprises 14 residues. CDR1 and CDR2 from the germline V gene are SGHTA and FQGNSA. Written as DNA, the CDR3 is TGTGCCAGCAGCCAAAGGACTAGCGGAGAGACCCAGTACTTC. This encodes CASSQRTSGETQYF.

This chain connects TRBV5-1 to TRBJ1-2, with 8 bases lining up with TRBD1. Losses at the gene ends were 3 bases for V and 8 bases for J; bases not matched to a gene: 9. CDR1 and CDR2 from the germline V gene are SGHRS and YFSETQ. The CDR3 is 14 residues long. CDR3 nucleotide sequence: TGCGCCAGCAGCTCTCGGGCAGGGGGCGGCGGCTACACCTTC. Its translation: CASSSRAGGGGYTF.

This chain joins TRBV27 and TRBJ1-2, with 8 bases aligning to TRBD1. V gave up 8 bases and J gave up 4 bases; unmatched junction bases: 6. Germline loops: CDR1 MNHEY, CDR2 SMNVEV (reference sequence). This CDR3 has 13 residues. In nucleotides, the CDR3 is TGTGCCAGCGCAGGGGGACAGGTCTATGGCTACACCTTC. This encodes CASAGGQVYGYTF.

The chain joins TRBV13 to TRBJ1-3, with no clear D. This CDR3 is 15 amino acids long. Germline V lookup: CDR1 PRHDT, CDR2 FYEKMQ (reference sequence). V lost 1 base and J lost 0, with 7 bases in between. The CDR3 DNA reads TGTGCCAGCAGCTTAGACAGCTCCTCTGGAAACACCATATATTTT. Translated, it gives CASSLDSSSGNTIYF.

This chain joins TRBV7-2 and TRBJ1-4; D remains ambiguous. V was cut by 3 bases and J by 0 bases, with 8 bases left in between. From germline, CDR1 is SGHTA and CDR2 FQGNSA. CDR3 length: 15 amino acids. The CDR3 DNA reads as TGTGCCAGCAGCTTCGCCAGAGCAACTAATGAAAAACTGTTTTTT. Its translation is CASSFARATNEKLFF.

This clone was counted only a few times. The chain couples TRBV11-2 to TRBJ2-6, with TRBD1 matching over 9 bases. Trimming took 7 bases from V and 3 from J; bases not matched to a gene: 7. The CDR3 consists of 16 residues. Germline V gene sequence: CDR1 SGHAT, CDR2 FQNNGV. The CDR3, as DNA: TGTGCCAGCACTTCGTACAGGGGGCTTGGGGCCAACGTCCTGACTTTC. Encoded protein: CASTSYRGLGANVLTF. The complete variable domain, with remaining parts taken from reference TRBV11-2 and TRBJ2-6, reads EAGVAQSPRYKIIEKRQSVAFWCNPISGHATLYWYQQILGQGPKLLIQFQNNGVVDDSQLPKDRFSAERLKGVDSTLKIQPAKLEDSAVYLCASTSYRGLGANVLTFGAGSRLTVL.

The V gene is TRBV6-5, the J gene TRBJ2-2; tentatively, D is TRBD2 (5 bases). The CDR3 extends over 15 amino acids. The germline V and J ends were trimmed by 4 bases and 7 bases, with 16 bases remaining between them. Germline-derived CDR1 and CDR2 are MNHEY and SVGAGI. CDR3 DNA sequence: TGTGCCAGCAGTTCCCGGGGTCAGCTGGGCGGGGAGCTGTTTTTT. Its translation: CASSSRGQLGGELFF.

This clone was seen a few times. CDR3 nucleotide sequence: TGTGCCAGCAGTTACCGGACACAGGGAAGGGCCGGGGAGCTGTTTTTT. Encoded protein: CASSYRTQGRAGELFF. The chain joins TRBV6-5 to TRBJ2-2; D might be TRBD1 (6 bases). V was pared by 2 bases and J by 6 bases, with 16 bases between. The CDR3 sequence is 16 residues long. CDR1 MNHEY and CDR2 SVGAGI come from the germline V gene.

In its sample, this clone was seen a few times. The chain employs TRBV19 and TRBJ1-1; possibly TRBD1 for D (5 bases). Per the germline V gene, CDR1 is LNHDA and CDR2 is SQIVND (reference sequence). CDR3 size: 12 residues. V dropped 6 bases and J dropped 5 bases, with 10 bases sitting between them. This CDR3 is CASSTKGTEAFF. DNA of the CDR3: TGTGCCAGTAGCACTAAGGGGACTGAAGCTTTCTTT.

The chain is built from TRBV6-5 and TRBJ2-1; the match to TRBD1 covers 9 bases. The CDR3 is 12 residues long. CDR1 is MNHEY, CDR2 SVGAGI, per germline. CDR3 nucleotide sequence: TGTGGCGTCGGGACAGGGATTAATGAGCAGTTCTTC. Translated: CGVGTGINEQFF.

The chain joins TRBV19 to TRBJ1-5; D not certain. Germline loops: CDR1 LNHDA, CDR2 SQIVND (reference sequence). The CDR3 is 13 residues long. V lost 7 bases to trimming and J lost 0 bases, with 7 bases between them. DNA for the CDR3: TGTGCCAGTAATAGTAATAGCAATCAGCCCCAGCATTTT. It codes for CASNSNSNQPQHF.

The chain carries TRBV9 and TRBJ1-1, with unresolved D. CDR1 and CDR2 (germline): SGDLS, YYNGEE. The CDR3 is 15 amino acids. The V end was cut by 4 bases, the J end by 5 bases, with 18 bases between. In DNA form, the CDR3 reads TGTGCCAGCAGCCCTCAGGACGGAGGTGGAACTGAAGCTTTCTTT. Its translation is CASSPQDGGGTEAFF.

CDR3 sequence reads: CASSPQAGASTDTQYF. The CDR3 nucleotides are TGTGCCAGCTCACCACAGGCGGGCGCCAGCACAGATACGCAGTATTTT. The chain has TRBV18 and TRBJ2-3; perhaps TRBD2 as D (5 bases). Per the germline V gene, CDR1 is KGHSH and CDR2 is LQKENI. The length of the CDR3 is 16 residues. The V gene lost 1 base and the J gene lost 0 bases, with 11 bases spanning the gap.